This TCR beta chain was recorded in a study of blood T cells in healthy people across ages. Study results and caveats: There were more naive CD4+ cells and higher diversity in long-lived donors than in aged donors. Using unsorted PBMCs precluded a conclusive naive versus antigen-experienced comparison. Per million T cells, the diversity of TCR beta decreased roughly linearly as age advanced.

Note on this clonotype: The antigen is not known.

The CDR3 contains 14 residues. Trimming took off 7 bases at V and 6 bases at J, with 18 bases between the two ends. Ranging in age from roughly 6 to 100, the donors were healthy Caucasian individuals from Russia. With a J-beta primer mix and a sample-barcoded 5' primer, a second PCR ran 7 to 11 cycles. TCRdb re-derived calls from the 5' RACE reads in MiXCR, one entry per CDR3 protein. The sample yields about 1,800,000 distinct CDR3 sequences, over 25% seen once. The sample taken for sequencing was blood. This chain links TRBV12-3 or TRBV12-4 with TRBJ1-2; D ambiguous. The TCR originated in a woman between 25 and 40 years old in good health. DNA of the CDR3: TGTGCCAGCACTAAGGAGACATTCACCCATGGCTACACCTTC. It codes for CASTKETFTHGYTF.